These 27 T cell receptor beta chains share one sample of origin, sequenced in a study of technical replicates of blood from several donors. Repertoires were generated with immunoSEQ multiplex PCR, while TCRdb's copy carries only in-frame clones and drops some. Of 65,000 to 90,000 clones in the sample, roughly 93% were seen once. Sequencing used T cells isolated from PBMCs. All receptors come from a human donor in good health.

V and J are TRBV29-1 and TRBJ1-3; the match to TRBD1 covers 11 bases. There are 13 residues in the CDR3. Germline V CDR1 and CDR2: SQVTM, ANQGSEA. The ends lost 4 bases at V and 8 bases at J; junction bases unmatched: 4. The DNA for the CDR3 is TGCAGCGTTGCGGGACAGGGGGGACACACCATATATTTT. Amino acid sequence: CSVAGQGGHTIYF.

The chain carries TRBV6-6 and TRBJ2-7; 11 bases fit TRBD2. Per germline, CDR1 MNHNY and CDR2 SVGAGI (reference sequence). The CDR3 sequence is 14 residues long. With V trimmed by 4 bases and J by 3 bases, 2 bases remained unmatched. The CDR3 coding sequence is TGTGCCAGCAGTTTAGCGGGAGGGGGCTACGAGCAGTACTTC. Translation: CASSLAGGGYEQYF.

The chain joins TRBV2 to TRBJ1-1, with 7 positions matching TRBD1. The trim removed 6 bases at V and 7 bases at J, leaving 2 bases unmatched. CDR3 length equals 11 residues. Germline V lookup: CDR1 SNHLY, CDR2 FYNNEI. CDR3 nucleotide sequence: TGTGCCAGCAGGGGGGACAGTGAAGCTTTCTTT. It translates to CASRGDSEAFF.

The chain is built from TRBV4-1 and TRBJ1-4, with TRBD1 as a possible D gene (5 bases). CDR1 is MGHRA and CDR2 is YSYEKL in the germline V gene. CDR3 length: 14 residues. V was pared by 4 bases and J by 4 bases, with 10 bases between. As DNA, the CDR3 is TGCGCCAGCAGCCCCGCGGGGGATAATGAAAAACTGTTTTTT. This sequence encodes CASSPAGDNEKLFF.

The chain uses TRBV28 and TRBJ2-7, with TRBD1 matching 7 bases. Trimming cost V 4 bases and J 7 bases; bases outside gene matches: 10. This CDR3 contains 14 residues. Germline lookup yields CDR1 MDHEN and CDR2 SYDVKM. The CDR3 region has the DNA TGTGCCAGCAGTTCACCCCAACAGGGGCGGGAGCAGTACTTC. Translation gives CASSSPQQGREQYF.

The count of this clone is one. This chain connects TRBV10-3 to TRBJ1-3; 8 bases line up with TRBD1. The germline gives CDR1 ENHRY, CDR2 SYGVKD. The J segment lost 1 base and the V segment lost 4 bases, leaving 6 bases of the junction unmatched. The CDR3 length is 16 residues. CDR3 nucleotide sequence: TGTGCCATCAGTGGACAGGGGCACCCTTCTGGAAACACCATATATTTT. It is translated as CAISGQGHPSGNTIYF.

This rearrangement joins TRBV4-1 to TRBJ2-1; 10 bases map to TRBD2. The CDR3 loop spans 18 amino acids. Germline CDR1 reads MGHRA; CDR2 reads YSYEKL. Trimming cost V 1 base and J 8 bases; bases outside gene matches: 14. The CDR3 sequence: CASSQGALKREGRHEQFF. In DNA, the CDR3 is TGCGCCAGCAGCCAAGGGGCACTAAAGCGGGAGGGCCGTCATGAGCAGTTCTTC.

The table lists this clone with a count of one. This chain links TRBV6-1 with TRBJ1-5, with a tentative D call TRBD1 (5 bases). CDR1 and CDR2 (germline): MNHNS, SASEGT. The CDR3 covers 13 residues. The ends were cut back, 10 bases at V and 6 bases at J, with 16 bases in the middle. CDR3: CATQGGGGQPQHF. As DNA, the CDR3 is TGTGCCACCCAGGGTGGGGGGGGTCAGCCCCAGCATTTT.

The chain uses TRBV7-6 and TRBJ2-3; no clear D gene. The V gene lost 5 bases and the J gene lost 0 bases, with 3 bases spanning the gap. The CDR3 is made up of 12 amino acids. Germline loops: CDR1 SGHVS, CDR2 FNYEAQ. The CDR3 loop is CASSPSTDTQYF. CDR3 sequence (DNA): TGTGCCAGCAGCCCAAGCACAGATACGCAGTATTTT.

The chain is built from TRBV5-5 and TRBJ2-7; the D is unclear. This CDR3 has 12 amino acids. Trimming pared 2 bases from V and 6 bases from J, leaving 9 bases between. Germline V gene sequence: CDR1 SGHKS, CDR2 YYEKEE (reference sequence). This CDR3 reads CASSFSAPEQYF. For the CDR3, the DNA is TGTGCCAGCAGCTTTTCCGCGCCCGAGCAGTACTTC.

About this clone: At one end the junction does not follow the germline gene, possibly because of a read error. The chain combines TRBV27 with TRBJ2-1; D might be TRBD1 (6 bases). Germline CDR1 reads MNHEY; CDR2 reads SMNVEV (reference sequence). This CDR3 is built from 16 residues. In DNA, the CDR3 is TGTGCCAGCAGTTTATGGACAGCACCTCTCCCCGCGCCAGCTGTCTTC. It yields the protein CASSLWTAPLPAPAVF.

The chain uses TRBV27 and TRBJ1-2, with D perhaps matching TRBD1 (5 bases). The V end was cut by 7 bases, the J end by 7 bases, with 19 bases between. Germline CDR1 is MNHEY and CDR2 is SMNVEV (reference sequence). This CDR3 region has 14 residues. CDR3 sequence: CASKGSGWLAGYTF. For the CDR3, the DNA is TGTGCCAGCAAGGGGTCTGGTTGGCTCGCTGGCTACACCTTC.

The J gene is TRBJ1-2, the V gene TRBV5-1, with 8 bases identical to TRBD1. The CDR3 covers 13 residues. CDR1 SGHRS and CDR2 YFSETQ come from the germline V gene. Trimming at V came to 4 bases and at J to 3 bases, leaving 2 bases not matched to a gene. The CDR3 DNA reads TGCGCCAGCAGCAAGACAGGGGACTATGGCTACACCTTC. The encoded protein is CASSKTGDYGYTF.

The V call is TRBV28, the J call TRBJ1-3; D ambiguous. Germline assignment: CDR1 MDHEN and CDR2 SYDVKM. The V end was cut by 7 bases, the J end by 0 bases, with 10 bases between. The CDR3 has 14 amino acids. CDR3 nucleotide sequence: TGTGCCAGCATTGACAAGAGCTCTGGAAACACCATATATTTT. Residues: CASIDKSSGNTIYF.

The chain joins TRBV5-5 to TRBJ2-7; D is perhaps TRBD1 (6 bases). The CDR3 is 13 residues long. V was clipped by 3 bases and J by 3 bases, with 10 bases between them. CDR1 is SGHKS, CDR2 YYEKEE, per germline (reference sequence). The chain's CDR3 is CASSSAGVYEQYF. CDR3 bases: TGTGCCAGCAGCTCCGCAGGGGTCTACGAGCAGTACTTC.

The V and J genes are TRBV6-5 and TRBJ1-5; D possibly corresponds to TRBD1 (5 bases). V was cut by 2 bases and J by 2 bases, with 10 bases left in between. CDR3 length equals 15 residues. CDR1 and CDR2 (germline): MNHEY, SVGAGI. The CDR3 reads CASSYGGAGNQPQHF. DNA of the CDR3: TGTGCCAGCAGTTACGGAGGGGCTGGCAATCAGCCCCAGCATTTT.

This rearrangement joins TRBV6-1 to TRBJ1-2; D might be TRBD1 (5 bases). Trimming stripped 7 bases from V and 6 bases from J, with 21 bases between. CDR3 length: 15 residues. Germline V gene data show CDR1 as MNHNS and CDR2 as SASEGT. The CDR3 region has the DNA TGTGCCAGCATAAGGGGCTTGGAGGGCGGGGATGGCTACACCTTC. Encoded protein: CASIRGLEGGDGYTF.

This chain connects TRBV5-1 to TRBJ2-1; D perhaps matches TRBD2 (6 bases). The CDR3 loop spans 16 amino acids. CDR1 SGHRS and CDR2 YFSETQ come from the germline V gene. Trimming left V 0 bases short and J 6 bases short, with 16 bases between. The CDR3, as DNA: TGCGCCAGCAGCTTGGCACCGGGAGCTGCTACCAATGAGCAGTTCTTC. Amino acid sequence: CASSLAPGAATNEQFF.

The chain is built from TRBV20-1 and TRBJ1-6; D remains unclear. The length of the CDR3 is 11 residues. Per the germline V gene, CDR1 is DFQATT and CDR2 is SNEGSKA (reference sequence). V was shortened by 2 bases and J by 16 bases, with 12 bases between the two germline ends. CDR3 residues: CSARNSDSLHF. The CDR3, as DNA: TGCAGTGCTAGAAATTCGGACTCTCTCCACTTT.

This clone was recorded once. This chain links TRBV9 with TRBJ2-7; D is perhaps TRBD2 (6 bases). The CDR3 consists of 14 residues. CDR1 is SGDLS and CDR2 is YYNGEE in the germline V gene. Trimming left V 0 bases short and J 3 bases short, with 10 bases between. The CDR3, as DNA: TGTGCCAGCAGCGTAGGGGTGGAGGGCTACGAGCAGTACTTC. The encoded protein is CASSVGVEGYEQYF.

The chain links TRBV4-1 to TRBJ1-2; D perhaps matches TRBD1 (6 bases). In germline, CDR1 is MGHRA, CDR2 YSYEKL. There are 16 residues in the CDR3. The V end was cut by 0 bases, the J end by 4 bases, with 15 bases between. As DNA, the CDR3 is TGCGCCAGCAGCCAAGATATCGAGGGGGTAGTCTATGGCTACACCTTC. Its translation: CASSQDIEGVVYGYTF.

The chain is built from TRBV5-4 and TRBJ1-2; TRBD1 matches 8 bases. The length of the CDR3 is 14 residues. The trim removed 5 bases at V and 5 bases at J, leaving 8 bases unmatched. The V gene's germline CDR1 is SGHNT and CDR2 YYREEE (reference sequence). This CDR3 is CASRFAGGTYGYTF. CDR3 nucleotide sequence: TGTGCCAGCAGGTTCGCAGGGGGCACATATGGCTACACCTTC. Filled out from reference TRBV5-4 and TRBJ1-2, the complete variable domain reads ETGVTQSPTHLIKTRGQQVTLRCSSQSGHNTVSWYQQALGQGPQFIFQYYREEENGRGNFPPRFSGLQFPNYSSELNVNALELDDSALYLCASRFAGGTYGYTFGSGTRLTVV.

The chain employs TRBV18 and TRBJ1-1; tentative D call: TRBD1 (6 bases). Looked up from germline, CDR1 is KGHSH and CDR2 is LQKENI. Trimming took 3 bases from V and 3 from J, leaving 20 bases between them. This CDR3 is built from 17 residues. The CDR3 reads CASSPPGLGTKDTEAFF. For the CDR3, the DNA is TGTGCCAGCTCACCTCCCGGGTTAGGGACAAAGGACACTGAAGCTTTCTTT.

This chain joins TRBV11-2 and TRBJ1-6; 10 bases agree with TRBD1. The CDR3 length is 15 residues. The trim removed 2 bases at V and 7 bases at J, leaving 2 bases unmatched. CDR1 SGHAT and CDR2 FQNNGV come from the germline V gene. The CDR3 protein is CASSLLGQGNSPLHF. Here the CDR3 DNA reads TGTGCCAGCAGCTTATTGGGACAGGGGAATTCACCCCTCCACTTT.

CDR3 residues: CASSDVSGQPQHF. CDR3 nucleotide sequence: TGTGCCAGCAGTGACGTCTCGGGGCAGCCCCAGCATTTT. The chain has TRBV6-4 and TRBJ1-5; D gene ambiguous. Germline loops: CDR1 MRHNA, CDR2 SNTAGT. Trimming pared 2 bases from V and 7 bases from J, leaving 9 bases between. The CDR3 sequence is 13 residues long.

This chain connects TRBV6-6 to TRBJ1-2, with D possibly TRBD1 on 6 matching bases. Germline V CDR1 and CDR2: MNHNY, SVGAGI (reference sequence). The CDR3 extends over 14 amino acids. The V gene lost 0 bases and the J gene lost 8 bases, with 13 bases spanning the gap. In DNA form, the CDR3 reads TGTGCCAGCAGTTACTCAGGGGGGGCTCAAGGCTACACCTTC. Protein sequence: CASSYSGGAQGYTF.

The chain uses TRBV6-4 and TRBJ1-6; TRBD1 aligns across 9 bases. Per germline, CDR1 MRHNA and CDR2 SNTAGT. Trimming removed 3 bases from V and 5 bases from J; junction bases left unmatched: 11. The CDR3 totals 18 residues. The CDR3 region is CASSEDRGLFCNNSPLHF. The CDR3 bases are TGTGCCAGCAGTGAGGACAGGGGTCTCTTTTGTAATAATTCACCCCTCCACTTT.